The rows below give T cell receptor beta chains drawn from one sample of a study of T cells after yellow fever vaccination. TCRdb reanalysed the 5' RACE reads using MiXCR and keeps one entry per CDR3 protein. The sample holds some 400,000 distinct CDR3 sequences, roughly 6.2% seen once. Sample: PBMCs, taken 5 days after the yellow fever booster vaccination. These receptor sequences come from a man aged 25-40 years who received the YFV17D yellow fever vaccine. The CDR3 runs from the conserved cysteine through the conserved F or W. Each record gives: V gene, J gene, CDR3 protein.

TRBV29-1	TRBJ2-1	CSVECPISYNEQFF
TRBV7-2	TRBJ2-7	CASSSWGGSKYF
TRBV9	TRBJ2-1	CASSVARDPRGNEQFF
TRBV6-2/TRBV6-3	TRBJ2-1	CASTWGGGRVDEQFF
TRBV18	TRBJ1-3	CASSPQLNPVGNTIYF
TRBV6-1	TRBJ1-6	CASSSPGRDSPLHF
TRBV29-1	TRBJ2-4	CSVEGRKNIQYF
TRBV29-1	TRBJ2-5	CSVRIPGQGKETQYF
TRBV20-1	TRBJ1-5	CSARTQPGEPQHF
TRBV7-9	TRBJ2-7	CASSLAAGSLGEQYF
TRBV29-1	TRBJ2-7	CSVVGQGSHEQYF
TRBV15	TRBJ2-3	CATSRPGLNTDTQYF
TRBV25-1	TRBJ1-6	CASSDLAGRLNSPLHF
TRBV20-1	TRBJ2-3	CSAAGTSGRHTDTQYF
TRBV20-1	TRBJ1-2	CSAPDPGAAYGYTF
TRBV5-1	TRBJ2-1	CASSLILGGSYNEQFF
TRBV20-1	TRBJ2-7	CSAAPNLAGSTYEQYF
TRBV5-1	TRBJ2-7	CASSAGQGKYEQYF
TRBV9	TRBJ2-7	CASSVDSNRYYEQYF
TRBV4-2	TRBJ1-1	CASTLRQGAYTEAFF
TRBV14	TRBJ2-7	CASSQAGAASYEQYF
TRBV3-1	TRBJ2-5	CASSLPLRSGQKTQYF
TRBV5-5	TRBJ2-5	CASSLSLGQLETQYF
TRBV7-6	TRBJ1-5	CASSLSRDRDNQPQHF
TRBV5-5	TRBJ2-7	CASSLGFRNEQYF
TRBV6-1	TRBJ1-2	CASSRDRGTDGYTF
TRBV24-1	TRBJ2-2	CATSDPNTGELFF
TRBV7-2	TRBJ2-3	CASSTQPSGGTDTQYF
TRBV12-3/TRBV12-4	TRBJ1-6	CASSSAGQLNSPLHF
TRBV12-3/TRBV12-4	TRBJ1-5	CASSKTGQPNQPQHF
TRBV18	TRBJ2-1	CASSPSRDSSNEQFF
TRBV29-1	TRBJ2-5	CSASRGQSGTQYF
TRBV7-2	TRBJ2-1	CASSGAGGLFEQFF
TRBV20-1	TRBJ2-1	CCARDSGTGVGRNEQFF
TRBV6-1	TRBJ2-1	CASSRSRSYSSYNEQFF
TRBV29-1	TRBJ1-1	CSVGGQGEAFF
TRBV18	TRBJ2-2	CASSLPGLAELNTGELFF
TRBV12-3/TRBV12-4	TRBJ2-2	CASSLAGRGAGELFF
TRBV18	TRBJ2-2	CASSPPAASNTGELFF
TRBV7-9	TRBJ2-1	CASRSTSGSSNEQFF
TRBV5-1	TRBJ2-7	CASSLWDRGQYEQYF
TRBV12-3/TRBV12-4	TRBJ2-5	CASSQARRQETQYF
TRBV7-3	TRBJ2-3	CASSFIAGSTDTQYF
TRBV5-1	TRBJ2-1	CASSTGQDYNEQFF
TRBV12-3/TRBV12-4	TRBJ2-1	CASSFAGGPRDGEQFF
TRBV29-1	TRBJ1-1	CSAQRAGLDEAFF
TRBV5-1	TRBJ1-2	CASSLQGSGYTF
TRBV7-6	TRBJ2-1	CASSSGQGLDEQFF
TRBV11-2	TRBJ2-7	CASRVGGSIYEQYF
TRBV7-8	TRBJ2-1	CASSLERYNEQFF
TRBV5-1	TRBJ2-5	CASSPGAGGTQYF
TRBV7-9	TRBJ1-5	CATTTGGQPQHF
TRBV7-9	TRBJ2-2	CVVGPGLMNTGELFF
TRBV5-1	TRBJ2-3	CASSAALSLTDTQYF
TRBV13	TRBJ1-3	CASSLGLEAYSGNTIYF
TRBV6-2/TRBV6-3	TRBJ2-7	CASSYQRSRSYEQYF
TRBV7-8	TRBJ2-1	CASSFGGGRYNEQFF